The next 14 T cell receptor beta chains were all read from a single sample in a study of neoadjuvant anti-PD-1 for oral cavity cancer. Sequencing used immunoSEQ multiplex PCR; TCRdb keeps in-frame clones, though not all of them. The sample lists 7,500 to 10,000 clones; 50% to 70% were seen once. Stated time point: after neoadjuvant nivolumab, at surgical resection. The material was PBMCs, obtained after nivolumab (anti-PD-1) treatment. Receptors were obtained from a person aged 40 to 85 with oral cavity squamous cell carcinoma.

This chain connects TRBV29-1 to TRBJ2-1; a weak D match, TRBD1 (5 bases). Germline V lookup: CDR1 SQVTM, CDR2 ANQGSEA. Trimming shortened V by 1 base and J by 4 bases, and 11 bases separated the two germline ends. This CDR3 has 14 residues. The CDR3 loop reads CSVEGQGSYNEQFF. CDR3 sequence (DNA): TGCAGCGTTGAAGGGCAGGGTTCATACAATGAGCAGTTCTTC.

The CDR3 DNA sequence: TGTGCCAGCAGCTTGGAAGGTGGACAGGGGTACAATGAGCAGTTCTTC. It encodes CASSLEGGQGYNEQFF. This chain links TRBV5-4 with TRBJ2-1; 9 bases align to TRBD1. Germline values: CDR1 SGHNT, CDR2 YYREEE (reference sequence). With 0 bases clipped from V and 4 bases from J, the junction kept 5 bases outside the gene matches. The CDR3 has 16 amino acids.

CDR3 residues: CASSRGGTGNQPQHF. The CDR3 bases are TGTGCCAGCAGCCGAGGGGGCACGGGCAATCAGCCCCAGCATTTT. The gene calls are TRBV7-2 and TRBJ1-5; 7 bases are shared with TRBD1. The germline V gene encodes CDR1 SGHTA and CDR2 FQGNSA. This CDR3 spans 15 amino acids. V lost 5 bases, J lost 2 bases, and 6 bases stayed unmatched.

This clone turned up a few times. The V and J genes are TRBV25-1 and TRBJ1-1, with D perhaps matching TRBD1 (5 bases). Trimming took 4 bases from V and 1 from J, leaving 10 bases between them. Germline CDR1 and CDR2: MGHDK and SYGVNS. This CDR3 comprises 14 residues. DNA for the CDR3: TGTGCCAGCAGTGGGGGCGGTTGGAACACTGAAGCTTTCTTT. It translates to CASSGGGWNTEAFF.

J is TRBJ1-1 and V is TRBV7-2; a possible D gene is TRBD1 (6 bases). The CDR3 loop spans 16 amino acids. Germline V gene sequence: CDR1 SGHTA, CDR2 FQGNSA. V lost 5 bases to trimming and J lost 5 bases, with 21 bases between them. In DNA form, the CDR3 reads TGTGCCAGCAGCCTCGACGGGGGCGCGATGTGGACTGAAGCTTTCTTT. This sequence encodes CASSLDGGAMWTEAFF.

This chain's CDR3 is CASSLYRNTEAFF. In DNA form, the CDR3 reads TGTGCCAGCAGCTTATATAGGAACACTGAAGCTTTCTTT. This chain uses TRBV7-8 with TRBJ1-1; unclear D gene. The CDR3 loop spans 13 amino acids. Per germline, CDR1 SGHVS and CDR2 FQNEAQ. The germline V and J ends were trimmed by 2 bases and 1 base, with 5 bases remaining between them.

This rearrangement joins TRBV11-2 to TRBJ2-3; unclear D gene. The CDR3 length is 17 residues. Germline assignment: CDR1 SGHAT and CDR2 FQNNGV. Trimming removed 0 bases at V and 4 bases at J, with 17 bases between. Here the CDR3 DNA reads TGTGCCAGCAGCTTAGATCCGGAGACTCTGTCTTCAGATACGCAGTATTTT. It codes for CASSLDPETLSSDTQYF.

V and J are TRBV5-4 and TRBJ1-2; D unresolved. The CDR3 totals 14 residues. Looked up from germline, CDR1 is SGHNT and CDR2 is YYREEE (reference sequence). Deletions cut 3 bases from V and 2 bases from J, with 11 bases between. The CDR3 sequence: CASSSPGENYGYTF. In DNA form, the CDR3 reads TGTGCCAGCAGCTCTCCGGGAGAGAACTATGGCTACACCTTC.

The V gene is TRBV6-5, the J gene TRBJ2-7; 10 bases are shared with TRBD1. The CDR3 is 14 amino acids. CDR1 and CDR2 (germline): MNHEY, SVGAGI. Losses at the gene ends were 5 bases for V and 3 bases for J; bases not matched to a gene: 4. The CDR3 sequence is CASSNGQGGYEQYF. Written as DNA, the CDR3 is TGTGCCAGCAGTAACGGACAGGGGGGCTACGAGCAGTACTTC.

The genes are TRBV5-1 and TRBJ2-7; 9 nucleotides match TRBD1. Germline lookup yields CDR1 SGHRS and CDR2 YFSETQ. CDR3 length: 15 amino acids. The V and J ends lost 0 bases and 4 bases, in that order; junction bases with no gene match: 5. DNA of the CDR3: TGCGCCAGCAGCTTGGACCACAGGGGGCAATACGAGCAGTACTTC. It translates to CASSLDHRGQYEQYF.

The chain recombines TRBV19 with TRBJ1-5; TRBD1 is a possible D gene (5 bases). Germline V gene data show CDR1 as LNHDA and CDR2 as SQIVND (reference sequence). V shed 1 base and J shed 10 bases, with 20 bases lying between them. The CDR3 totals 16 residues. The CDR3 loop is CASSIVVGTAGRPQHF. DNA for the CDR3: TGTGCCAGTAGTATAGTGGTGGGGACCGCTGGCAGACCCCAGCATTTT.

The rearrangement joins TRBV10-3 to TRBJ2-3; 12 bases fit TRBD1. CDR3 length: 18 amino acids. The V gene end was trimmed by 1 base and the J gene end by 3 bases; junction bases not matched to a gene: 8. Germline V gives CDR1 ENHRY, CDR2 SYGVKD. The DNA for the CDR3 is TGTGCCATCAGTGAGTGGTCCGGGACAGGGGGCGCGACAGATACGCAGTATTTT. This translates into CAISEWSGTGGATDTQYF.

The CDR3 DNA reads as TGTGCCAGCAGCCCACTCGAGGGAATTAACTATGGCTACACCTTC. This codes for CASSPLEGINYGYTF. The chain links TRBV4-2 to TRBJ1-2; D uncertain. The CDR3 extends over 15 amino acids. Germline V CDR1 and CDR2: LGHNA, YNFKEQ. The V end lost 4 bases, the J end lost 1 base, and 13 bases lay between the germline ends.

The chain couples TRBV4-2 to TRBJ1-1, with unresolved D. The CDR3 has 13 amino acids. V lost 5 bases and J lost 4, with 11 bases in between. Germline CDR1 LGHNA, CDR2 YNFKEQ. The CDR3 DNA reads as TGTGCCAGCAGCGCATATGAGAGCACTGAAGCTTTCTTT. Translation: CASSAYESTEAFF.